The rows below give T cell receptor beta chains drawn from one sample of a study of beta chain features in type 1 diabetes. Assay used: immunoSEQ multiplex PCR; TCRdb lists only in-frame clones, some missing. The sample records hundreds of thousands of clones, 13% being singletons. Sequencing input: naive CD4+ T cells from blood. These receptor sequences come from a man aged 18 to 35 with type 1 diabetes. The CDR3 runs from the conserved cysteine through the conserved F or W. A D gene is named only where the DNA matches it firmly. Size is omitted from some rows. Given values are once, few, many or a class for expanded clones.

TRBV2	few	TRBJ1-5	.	13	CASSEALGQPQHF	TGTGCCAGCAGTGAAGCCCTGGGGCAGCCCCAGCATTTT
TRBV10-3	few	TRBJ1-1	.	17	CAISESGQSIPNTEAFF	TGTGCCATCAGTGAGTCTGGACAGTCCATCCCGAACACTGAAGCTTTCTTT
TRBV6-1	.	TRBJ2-2	TRBD1	15	CASSVQGKNTGELFF	TGTGCCAGCAGTGTACAGGGGAAGAACACCGGGGAGCTGTTTTTT
TRBV14	.	TRBJ1-5	TRBD1	14	CASSQQGAGQPQHF	TGTGCCAGCAGCCAGCAGGGGGCCGGTCAGCCCCAGCATTTT
TRBV10-3	few	TRBJ1-2	TRBD1	14	CATRFEDRAYGYTF	TGTGCCACCCGTTTCGAGGACAGGGCCTATGGCTACACCTTC
TRBV25-1	few	TRBJ2-5	.	16	CASSEGRTSEKETQYF	TGTGCCAGCAGTGAAGGCAGGACGTCGGAGAAAGAGACCCAGTACTTC
TRBV18	once	TRBJ2-7	.	14	CASSPWRELYEQYF	TGTGCCAGCTCACCATGGAGGGAACTCTACGAGCAGTACTTC
TRBV7-2	.	TRBJ1-5	.	15	CASSLVESSNQPQHF	TGTGCCAGCAGCTTAGTAGAGTCAAGCAATCAGCCCCAGCATTTT
TRBV9	few	TRBJ2-2	.	15	CASSVEATGTGELFF	TGTGCCAGCAGCGTAGAAGCGACAGGCACCGGGGAGCTGTTTTTT
TRBV9	.	TRBJ1-4	.	16	CASSVVPGGDLRKLFF	TGTGCCAGCAGCGTAGTTCCCGGGGGAGACCTGAGAAAACTGTTTTTT
TRBV6-5	few	TRBJ1-5	.	13	CASRGYSNQPQHF	TGTGCCAGCCGGGGTTATAGCAATCAGCCCCAGCATTTT
TRBV9	few	TRBJ1-2	TRBD1	15	CASSVVPGGNYGYTF	TGTGCCAGCAGCGTAGTCCCAGGGGGTAACTATGGCTACACCTTC
TRBV11-3	few	TRBJ1-1	.	14	CASSSGTPNTEAFF	TGTGCCAGCAGCTCTGGGACCCCGAACACTGAAGCTTTCTTT
TRBV6-5	.	TRBJ1-5	.	14	CASSPGTVNQPQHF	TGTGCCAGCAGTCCCGGGACGGTGAATCAGCCCCAGCATTTT
TRBV2	.	TRBJ2-3	TRBD2	14	CASRTSVIRDTQYF	TGTGCCAGCAGGACTAGCGTGATAAGAGATACGCAGTATTTT
TRBV9	few	TRBJ2-5	TRBD1	14	CASSAKGASETQYF	TGTGCCAGCAGCGCCAAGGGGGCGTCGGAGACCCAGTACTTC
TRBV7-9	.	TRBJ1-1	.	16	CASSPPPTQPGTEAFF	TGTGCCAGCAGCCCCCCCCCGACGCAGCCGGGGACTGAAGCTTTCTTT
TRBV7-9	.	TRBJ1-4	.	11	CASSFEEKLFF	TGTGCCAGCAGCTTCGAAGAAAAACTGTTTTTT
TRBV5-1	few	TRBJ2-3	.	13	CASNPGNTDTQYF	TGCGCCAGCAACCCGGGTAACACAGATACGCAGTATTTT
TRBV5-4	.	TRBJ1-2	TRBD1	14	CASSLQGFPYGYTF	TGTGCCAGCAGCTTACAGGGGTTCCCCTATGGCTACACCTTC
TRBV6-1	.	TRBJ1-5	.	13	CASSGEGNQPQHF	TGTGCCAGCAGTGGGGAGGGGAATCAGCCCCAGCATTTT
TRBV6-1	.	TRBJ1-1	.	17	CAISESDPGQLNTEAFF	TGTGCCATCAGTGAGTCGGACCCCGGGCAGTTGAACACTGAAGCTTTCTTT
TRBV5-1	.	TRBJ1-1	.	13	CASSQTQNTEAFF	TGCGCCAGCAGCCAAACCCAGAACACTGAAGCTTTCTTT
TRBV20-1	few	TRBJ1-4	.	11	CSARTNEKLFF	TGCAGTGCTAGAACCAATGAAAAACTGTTTTTT
TRBV2	.	TRBJ1-5	.	13	CASSGEGPQPQHF	TGTGCCAGCAGTGGTGAGGGTCCTCAGCCCCAGCATTTT
TRBV7-9	.	TRBJ1-2	.	14	CASSLKQAVRGYTF	TGTGCCAGCAGCTTAAAACAGGCTGTACGGGGCTACACCTTC
TRBV6-5	.	TRBJ1-3	.	10	CASGGDTIYF	TGTGCCAGCGGAGGGGACACCATATATTTT
TRBV30	.	TRBJ2-1	.	14	CAWRRDGPYNEQFF	TGTGCCTGGAGAAGGGACGGACCCTACAATGAGCAGTTCTTC
TRBV7-2	few	TRBJ2-2	.	13	CASGGPNTGELFF	TGTGCCAGCGGGGGCCCGAACACCGGGGAGCTGTTTTTT
TRBV18	.	TRBJ2-3	.	16	CASSPYYGPSTDTQYF	TGTGCCAGCTCACCCTACTATGGACCTAGCACAGATACGCAGTATTTT
TRBV13	.	TRBJ2-3	.	15	CASSSPISSTDTQYF	TGTGCCAGCAGTTCTCCCATCTCTAGCACAGATACGCAGTATTTT
TRBV6-6	.	TRBJ1-1	TRBD1	14	CASSRDRGGTEAFF	TGTGCCAGCAGCCGGGACAGGGGTGGCACTGAAGCTTTCTTT
TRBV6-6	.	TRBJ2-6	.	15	CASSPGISGANVLTF	TGTGCCAGCAGTCCCGGGATTTCTGGGGCCAACGTCCTGACTTTC
TRBV7-6	.	TRBJ1-3	.	15	CASSLGTDSGNTIYF	TGTGCCAGCAGCTTAGGAACTGACTCTGGAAACACCATATATTTT
TRBV19	few	TRBJ2-3	.	14	CASSIGLSTDTQYF	TGTGCCAGTAGTATAGGCCTTAGCACAGATACGCAGTATTTT
TRBV30	few	TRBJ2-1	TRBD2	15	CAWSVGRLAFNEQFF	TGTGCCTGGAGCGTCGGAAGACTAGCGTTCAATGAGCAGTTCTTC
TRBV6-4	.	TRBJ2-1	.	15	CASAPGGTEYNEQFF	TGTGCCAGCGCCCCGGGGGGGACAGAGTACAATGAGCAGTTCTTC
TRBV28	.	TRBJ2-7	TRBD1	13	CASSSGQFYEQYF	TGTGCCAGCAGTTCGGGACAGTTCTACGAGCAGTACTTC
TRBV30	few	TRBJ1-4	.	18	CAWSLGRVFSRVGEKLFF	TGTGCCTGGAGTTTGGGAAGGGTCTTTTCCAGGGTTGGTGAAAAACTGTTTTTT
TRBV30	.	TRBJ2-1	TRBD2	15	CAWESSGQTYNEQFF	TGTGCCTGGGAGTCTAGCGGGCAGACCTACAATGAGCAGTTCTTC
TRBV25-1	few	TRBJ2-7	.	12	CASSDLKAEQYF	TGTGCCAGCAGTGACTTGAAGGCAGAGCAGTACTTC
TRBV27	few	TRBJ2-2	.	15	CASSPRTANTGELFF	TGTGCCAGCAGTCCGAGGACGGCGAACACCGGGGAGCTGTTTTTT
TRBV20-1	few	TRBJ1-2	.	11	CSARDPSTEGF	TGCAGTGCTAGAGATCCTAGCACCGAGGGTTTC
TRBV30	.	TRBJ2-1	.	15	CAWSLWGGSYNEQFF	TGTGCCTGGAGCCTATGGGGAGGCTCCTACAATGAGCAGTTCTTC
TRBV30	.	TRBJ1-5	.	14	CAWSFSASTQPQHF	TGTGCCTGGAGTTTCTCAGCGTCTACACAGCCCCAGCATTTT
TRBV5-1	.	TRBJ1-1	.	13	CASSLGGNPEAFF	TGCGCCAGCAGCTTGGGCGGGAACCCTGAAGCTTTCTTT
TRBV4-1	few	TRBJ1-5	.	19	CASSQDRGYPGSPNQPQHF	TGCGCCAGCAGCCAAGATCGAGGGTACCCAGGGTCCCCCAATCAGCCCCAGCATTTT
TRBV29-1	.	TRBJ2-2	.	14	CSVRIATDTGELFF	TGCAGCGTTAGGATCGCCACGGACACCGGGGAGCTGTTTTTT
TRBV11-2	.	TRBJ2-2	.	11	CASWIGGELFF	TGTGCCAGCTGGATTGGAGGGGAGCTGTTTTTT
TRBV2	.	TRBJ1-1	.	14	CASSIGIGGTEAFF	TGTGCCAGCAGTATCGGGATAGGGGGCACTGAAGCTTTCTTT
TRBV25-1	few	TRBJ1-1	.	15	CASSDVGLRYTEAFF	TGTGCCAGCAGTGACGTGGGGCTGAGATACACTGAAGCTTTCTTT
TRBV10-3	.	TRBJ1-4	.	14	CAISVPQENEKLFF	TGTGCCATCAGTGTTCCGCAGGAGAATGAAAAACTGTTTTTT
TRBV19	.	TRBJ2-1	TRBD1	13	CASRVTGGDEQFF	TGTGCCAGTAGGGTCACAGGGGGCGATGAGCAGTTCTTC
TRBV30	.	TRBJ1-1	.	14	CAWSVQGQNTEAFF	TGTGCCTGGAGTGTACAGGGACAGAACACTGAAGCTTTCTTT
TRBV7-3	.	TRBJ2-5	.	15	CASSLASGGQETQYF	TGTGCCAGCAGCTTAGCCTCGGGCGGGCAAGAGACCCAGTACTTC
TRBV30	.	TRBJ2-7	.	14	CAWSVPPRRVEQYF	TGTGCCTGGAGTGTACCCCCGCGTCGGGTGGAGCAGTACTTC
TRBV14	.	TRBJ2-3	TRBD2	16	CASTLGLAASTDTQYF	TGTGCCAGCACCTTGGGACTAGCGGCTAGCACAGATACGCAGTATTTT
TRBV7-2	.	TRBJ1-1	.	10	CASSLSEAFF	TGTGCCAGCAGCTTATCCGAAGCTTTCTTT
TRBV11-2	few	TRBJ2-4	.	13	CASSLQEEDIQYF	TGTGCCAGCAGCCTTCAGGAGGAGGACATTCAGTACTTC